The clone carrying this TCR beta chain has just one count. This sample stems from a study of blood T cell repertoires in COVID-19. In germline, CDR1 is SGHTA, CDR2 FQGTGA. Trimming took off 5 bases at V and 0 bases at J, with 11 bases between the two ends. This CDR3 comprises 15 residues. Profiling relied on immunoSEQ multiplex PCR, and the TCRdb table lists in-frame clones only, not all of them. The repertoire includes 250,000 to 350,000 clones, approximately 86% of them detected once, and roughly 0.87% sits in the top ten. The sequence came from a human donor with COVID-19, enrolled during active disease. The donor label of this sample is uncertain. Sequenced material: peripheral blood. This sequence joins TRBV7-3 and TRBJ1-3, with D perhaps matching TRBD1 (6 bases). In DNA, the CDR3 is TGTGCCAGCAGCGAGACAGGTTACTCTGGAAACACCATATATTTT. It yields the protein CASSETGYSGNTIYF.